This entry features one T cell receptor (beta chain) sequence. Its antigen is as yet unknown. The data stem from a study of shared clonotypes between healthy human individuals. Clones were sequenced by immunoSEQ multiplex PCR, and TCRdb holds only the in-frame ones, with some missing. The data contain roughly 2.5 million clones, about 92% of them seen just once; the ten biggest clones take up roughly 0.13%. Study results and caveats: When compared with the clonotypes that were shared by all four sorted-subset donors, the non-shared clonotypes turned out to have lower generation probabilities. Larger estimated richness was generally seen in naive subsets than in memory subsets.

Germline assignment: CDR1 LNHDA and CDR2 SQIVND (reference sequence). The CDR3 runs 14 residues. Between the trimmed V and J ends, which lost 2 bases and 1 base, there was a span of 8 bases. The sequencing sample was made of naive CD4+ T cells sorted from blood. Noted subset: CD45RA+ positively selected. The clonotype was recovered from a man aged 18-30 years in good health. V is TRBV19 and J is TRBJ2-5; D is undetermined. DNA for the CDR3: TGTGCCAGTAGTATAATGGCAGGCCAAGAGACCCAGTACTTC. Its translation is CASSIMAGQETQYF.